Below, one TCR beta chain is given with its context. Clones were read by immunoSEQ multiplex PCR, and TCRdb kept only the in-frame ones, dropping some. The sample lists some 15,000 clones; more than 70% were seen once. The sample is drawn from a study of OX40 agonist ivuxolimab in advanced cancers. Turning to the study itself: An anti-OX40 (CD134) antibody with agonistic activity, ivuxolimab, was administered to patients.

CDR1 and CDR2 (germline): WNHNN, SYGVQD (reference sequence). V gave up 0 bases and J gave up 7 bases, with 21 bases separating them. There are 17 residues in the CDR3. The rearrangement links TRBV10-1 to TRBJ1-1; D gene uncertain. This specimen consisted of CD4+ or CD8+ T cells sorted from blood, obtained in a trial of the OX40 agonist ivuxolimab. This receptor was taken from an adult with an advanced solid tumor such as melanoma, head and neck, liver or kidney cancer. CDR3 loop: CASSESGSILYLNEAFF. The CDR3 DNA follows: TGCGCCAGCAGTGAGTCCGGCAGTATCCTCTACCTCAATGAAGCTTTCTTT.